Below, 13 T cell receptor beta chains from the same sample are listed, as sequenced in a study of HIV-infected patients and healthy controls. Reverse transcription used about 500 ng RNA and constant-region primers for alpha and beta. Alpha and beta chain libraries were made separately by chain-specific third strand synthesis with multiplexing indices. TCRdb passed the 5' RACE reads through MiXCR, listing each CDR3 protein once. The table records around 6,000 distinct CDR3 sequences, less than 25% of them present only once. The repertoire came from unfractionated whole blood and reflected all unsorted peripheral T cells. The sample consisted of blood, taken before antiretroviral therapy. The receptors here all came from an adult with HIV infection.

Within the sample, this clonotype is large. CDR3 sequence (DNA): TGTGCCAGCAGCGCAGGCATGGAGAACACTGAAGCTTTCTTT. Protein product: CASSAGMENTEAFF. This chain joins TRBV9 and TRBJ1-1; D uncertain. CDR1 is SGDLS, CDR2 YYNGEE, per germline. The CDR3 has 14 amino acids. V was shortened by 3 bases and J by 1 base, with 10 bases between the two germline ends.

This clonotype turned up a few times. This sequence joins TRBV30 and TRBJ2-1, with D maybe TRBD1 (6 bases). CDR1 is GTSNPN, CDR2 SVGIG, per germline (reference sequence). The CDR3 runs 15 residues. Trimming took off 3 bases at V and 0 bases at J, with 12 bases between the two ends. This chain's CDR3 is CAWSPGHPSYNEQFF. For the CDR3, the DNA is TGTGCCTGGAGCCCGGGACATCCCTCCTACAATGAGCAGTTCTTC.

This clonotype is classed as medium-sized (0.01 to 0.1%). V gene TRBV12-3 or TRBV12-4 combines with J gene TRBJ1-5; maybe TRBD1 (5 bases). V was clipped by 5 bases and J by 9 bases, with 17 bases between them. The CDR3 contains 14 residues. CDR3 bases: TGTGCCAGCAGTGTTGACAGCCTCCGATCGCCCCAGCATTTT. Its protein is CASSVDSLRSPQHF.

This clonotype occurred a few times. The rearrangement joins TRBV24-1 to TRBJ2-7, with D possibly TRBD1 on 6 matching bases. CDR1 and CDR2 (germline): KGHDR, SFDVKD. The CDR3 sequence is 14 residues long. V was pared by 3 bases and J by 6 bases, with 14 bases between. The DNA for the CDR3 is TGTGCCACCAGTGATAACGGACAGTCTGGCGAGCAGTACTTC. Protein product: CATSDNGQSGEQYF.

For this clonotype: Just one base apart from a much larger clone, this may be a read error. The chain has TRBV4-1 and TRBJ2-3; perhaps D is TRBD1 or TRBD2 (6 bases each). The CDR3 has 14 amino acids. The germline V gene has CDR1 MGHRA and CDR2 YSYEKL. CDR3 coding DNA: TGCGCCAGAAGCCAATTGGTAGGGGGAGGTACGCAGTATTTT. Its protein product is CARSQLVGGGTQYF.

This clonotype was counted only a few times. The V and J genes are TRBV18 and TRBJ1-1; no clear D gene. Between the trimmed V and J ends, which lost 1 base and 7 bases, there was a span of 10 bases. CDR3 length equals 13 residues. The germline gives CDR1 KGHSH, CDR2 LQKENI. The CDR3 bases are TGTGCCAGCTCACCACGAGGAGACTTTGAAGCTTTCTTT. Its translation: CASSPRGDFEAFF.

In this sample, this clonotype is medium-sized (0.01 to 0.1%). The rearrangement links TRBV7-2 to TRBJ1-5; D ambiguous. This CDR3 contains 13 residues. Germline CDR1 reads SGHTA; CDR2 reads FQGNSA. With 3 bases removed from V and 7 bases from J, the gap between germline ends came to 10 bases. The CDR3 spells CASSFQMGQPQHF. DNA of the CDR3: TGTGCCAGCAGCTTTCAAATGGGCCAGCCCCAGCATTTT.

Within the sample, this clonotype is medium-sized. CDR3 in amino acids: CASSPAPRAASYEQYF. CDR3 coding DNA: TGTGCCAGCAGCCCAGCTCCCCGGGCAGCTAGCTACGAGCAGTACTTC. This chain joins TRBV7-9 and TRBJ2-7, with D unresolved. Germline CDR1 is SEHNR and CDR2 is FQNEAQ (reference sequence). This CDR3 is 16 amino acids long. Trimming shortened V by 5 bases and J by 3 bases, and 20 bases separated the two germline ends.

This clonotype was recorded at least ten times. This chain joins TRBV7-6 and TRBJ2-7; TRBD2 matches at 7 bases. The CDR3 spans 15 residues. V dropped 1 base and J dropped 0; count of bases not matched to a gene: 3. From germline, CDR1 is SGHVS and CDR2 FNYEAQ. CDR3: CASSLGGDYSYEQYF. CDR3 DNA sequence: TGTGCCAGCAGCTTAGGGGGGGACTACTCCTACGAGCAGTACTTC. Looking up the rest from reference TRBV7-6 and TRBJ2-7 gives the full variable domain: GAGVSQSPRYKVTKRGQDVALRCDPISGHVSLYWYRQALGQGPEFLTYFNYEAQQDKSGLPNDRFSAERPEGSISTLTIQRTEQRDSAMYRCASSLGGDYSYEQYFGPGTRLTVT.

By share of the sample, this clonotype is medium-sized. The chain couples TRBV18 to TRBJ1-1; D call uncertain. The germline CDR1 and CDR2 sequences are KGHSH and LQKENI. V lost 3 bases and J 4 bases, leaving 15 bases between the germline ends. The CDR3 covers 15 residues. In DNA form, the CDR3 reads TGTGCCAGCTCACCTTTCATCCAGGATACCACTGAAGCTTTCTTT. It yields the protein CASSPFIQDTTEAFF.

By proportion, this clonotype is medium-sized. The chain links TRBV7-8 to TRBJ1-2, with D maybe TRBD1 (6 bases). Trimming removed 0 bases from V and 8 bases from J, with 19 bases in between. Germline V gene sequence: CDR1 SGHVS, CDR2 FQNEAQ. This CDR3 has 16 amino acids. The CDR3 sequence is CASSLAGAVFIEGYTF. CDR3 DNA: TGTGCCAGCAGCTTAGCGGGGGCGGTGTTTATCGAAGGCTACACCTTC.

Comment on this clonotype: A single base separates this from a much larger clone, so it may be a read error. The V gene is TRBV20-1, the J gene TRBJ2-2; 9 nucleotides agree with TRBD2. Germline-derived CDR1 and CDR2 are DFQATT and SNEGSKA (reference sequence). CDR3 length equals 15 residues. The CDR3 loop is CSARGLAVNTGEMFF. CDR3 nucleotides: TGCAGTGCTAGAGGACTAGCGGTTAACACCGGGGAGATGTTTTTT.

The CDR3 spells CSARDLRQGGFDGYTF. CDR3 coding DNA: TGCAGTGCTAGAGATCTTCGACAGGGGGGGTTCGATGGCTACACCTTC. The chain combines TRBV20-1 with TRBJ1-2; 9 bases are shared with TRBD1. CDR1 is DFQATT, CDR2 SNEGSKA, per germline (reference sequence). The CDR3 extends over 16 amino acids. V gave up 0 bases and J gave up 6 bases; unmatched junction bases: 11.